The 27 T cell receptor beta chains presented below share a single source sample, sequenced in a study of blood T cell repertoires in COVID-19. The table came from immunoSEQ multiplex PCR; TCRdb's copy has only in-frame clones and leaves some out. The table lists about 140,000 clones, about 80% of them singletons. What was sequenced was peripheral blood. All receptors derive from an elderly woman in a cohort sampled during active or convalescent COVID-19.

The chain has TRBV19 and TRBJ2-2, with a weak D call TRBD2 (6 bases). Trimming cost V 11 bases and J 0 bases, with 16 bases left between them. Looked up from germline, CDR1 is LNHDA and CDR2 is SQIVND (reference sequence). This CDR3 spans 15 amino acids. The CDR3 DNA is TGTGCCTCTTCCCGACTAGAAACGAACACCGGGGAGCTGTTTTTT. Its translation is CASSRLETNTGELFF.

The V and J genes are TRBV19 and TRBJ1-2; 7 bases are shared with TRBD1. The CDR3 runs 16 residues. Trimming took 3 bases from V and 1 from J; bases not matched to a gene: 8. The germline gives CDR1 LNHDA, CDR2 SQIVND (reference sequence). The CDR3 DNA follows: TGTGCCAGTAGTATGATCCAGGGGGACCGTAACTATGGCTACACCTTC. Translation: CASSMIQGDRNYGYTF.

The chain carries TRBV9 and TRBJ1-6, with a possible D match to TRBD1 (5 bases). The CDR3 is made up of 15 amino acids. V dropped 2 bases and J dropped 6 bases, with 12 bases sitting between them. Germline V gene lookup returns CDR1 SGDLS and CDR2 YYNGEE. CDR3 protein: CASSVGGTFNSPLHF. CDR3 nucleotides: TGTGCCAGCAGCGTCGGTGGGACTTTTAATTCACCCCTCCACTTT.

The chain links TRBV5-1 to TRBJ1-2; D is possibly TRBD1 (6 bases). This CDR3 is 15 amino acids long. With 0 bases removed from V and 9 bases from J, the gap between germline ends came to 18 bases. Germline V gene data show CDR1 as SGHRS and CDR2 as YFSETQ. The CDR3 coding sequence is TGCGCCAGCAGCTTGGGCACAGGGAGGGCGAATCGCTACACCTTC. It yields the protein CASSLGTGRANRYTF. The whole variable domain, filled in from reference TRBV5-1 and TRBJ1-2, reads KAGVTQTPRYLIKTRGQQVTLSCSPISGHRSVSWYQQTPGQGLQFLFEYFSETQRNKGNFPGRFSGRQFSNSRSEMNVSTLELGDSALYLCASSLGTGRANRYTFGSGTRLTVV.

The chain is built from TRBV7-9 and TRBJ2-3; tentatively, D is TRBD2 (5 bases). Deletions cut 8 bases from V and 2 bases from J, with 8 bases between. From germline, CDR1 is SEHNR and CDR2 FQNEAQ (reference sequence). The CDR3 contains 12 residues. CDR3 sequence reads: CASEGYTDTQYF. For the CDR3, the DNA is TGTGCCAGCGAGGGCTACACAGATACGCAGTATTTT.

The V and J genes are TRBV11-2 and TRBJ2-1; the match to TRBD2 covers 7 bases. The CDR3 length is 15 residues. V was pared by 1 base and J by 0 bases, with 0 bases of the junction left unmatched. Looked up from germline, CDR1 is SGHAT and CDR2 is FQNNGV. The CDR3 DNA sequence: TGTGCCAGCAGCTTAGGGGGGGGCTCCTACAATGAGCAGTTCTTC. Translation gives CASSLGGGSYNEQFF.

The chain links TRBV9 to TRBJ2-5; no firm D call. Germline V gene sequence: CDR1 SGDLS, CDR2 YYNGEE. Trimming took 1 base from V and 0 from J, leaving 4 bases between them. This CDR3 contains 13 residues. The CDR3 here is CASSVYDQETQYF. The CDR3 nucleotides read TGTGCCAGCAGCGTATATGACCAAGAGACCCAGTACTTC.

The CDR3 reads CASKQGVNEKLFF. CDR3 nucleotide sequence: TGTGCCAGCAAACAGGGAGTTAATGAAAAACTGTTTTTT. The chain employs TRBV28 and TRBJ1-4; D is perhaps TRBD1 (6 bases). Germline CDR1 MDHEN, CDR2 SYDVKM. V was clipped by 7 bases and J by 4 bases, with 10 bases between them. This CDR3 region has 13 residues.

The chain uses TRBV4-1 and TRBJ1-1; 10 bases fit TRBD1. Germline-derived CDR1 and CDR2 are MGHRA and YSYEKL. The CDR3 covers 17 residues. The trim removed 3 bases at V and 3 bases at J, leaving 10 bases unmatched. The DNA of the CDR3 is TGCGCCAGCAGCCAGCATGTGGCGGGACAGGGGTACACTGAAGCTTTCTTT. Its translation is CASSQHVAGQGYTEAFF.

The chain has TRBV5-5 and TRBJ2-1; 10 positions agree with TRBD2. With 0 bases clipped from V and 6 bases from J, the junction kept 6 bases outside the gene matches. Germline CDR1 reads SGHKS; CDR2 reads YYEKEE (reference sequence). The CDR3 length is 16 residues. The CDR3 sequence: CASSLAGSGGSNEQFF. CDR3 coding DNA: TGTGCCAGCAGCTTGGCTGGTAGCGGGGGGTCCAATGAGCAGTTCTTC. The full variable domain, in which reference TRBV5-5 and TRBJ2-1 provide the parts outside the CDR3, is DAGVTQSPTHLIKTRGQQVTLRCSPISGHKSVSWYQQVLGQGPQFIFQYYEKEERGRGNFPDRFSARQFPNYSSELNVNALLLGDSALYLCASSLAGSGGSNEQFFGPGTRLTVL.

The gene calls are TRBV7-9 and TRBJ2-3; 11 bases match TRBD1. The V gene end was trimmed by 5 bases and the J gene end by 4 bases; junction bases not matched to a gene: 5. The CDR3 extends over 15 amino acids. Germline CDR1 is SEHNR and CDR2 is FQNEAQ (reference sequence). The CDR3 reads CASSPGTGGSDTQYF. The DNA for the CDR3 is TGTGCCAGCAGCCCCGGGACAGGGGGTTCAGATACGCAGTATTTT.

The chain links TRBV14 to TRBJ1-4, with 9 bases matching TRBD1. The CDR3 contains 16 residues. Losses at the gene ends were 5 bases for V and 10 bases for J; bases not matched to a gene: 14. Germline V gene lookup returns CDR1 SGHDN and CDR2 FVKESK. The CDR3 protein is CASSRDRASSGGKLFF. CDR3 nucleotides: TGTGCCAGCAGCAGGGACAGGGCCTCCTCGGGGGGAAAACTGTTTTTT.

This clone was detected once. This chain connects TRBV19 to TRBJ1-3; D may be TRBD1 (6 bases). The CDR3 contains 18 residues. In germline, CDR1 is LNHDA, CDR2 SQIVND (reference sequence). V lost 1 base and J 0 bases, leaving 16 bases between the germline ends. The CDR3 region has the DNA TGTGCCAGTAGTATAGCGGGCGGACAGTTGACCTCTGGAAACACCATATATTTT. Translation: CASSIAGGQLTSGNTIYF. The full variable domain, in which reference TRBV19 and TRBJ1-3 provide the parts outside the CDR3, is DGGITQSPKYLFRKEGQNVTLSCEQNLNHDAMYWYRQDPGQGLRLIYYSQIVNDFQKGDIAEGYSVSREKKESFPLTVTSAQKNPTAFYLCASSIAGGQLTSGNTIYFGEGSWLTVV.

This rearrangement joins TRBV28 to TRBJ2-7, with 7 bases aligning to TRBD1. Trimming cost V 6 bases and J 5 bases; bases outside gene matches: 13. The CDR3 sequence is 15 residues long. Per the germline V gene, CDR1 is MDHEN and CDR2 is SYDVKM. The CDR3 reads CASSKSRQGPHEQYV. CDR3 nucleotide sequence: TGTGCCAGCAGCAAATCCCGACAGGGCCCCCACGAGCAGTACGTC.

This clone was detected a few times. This CDR3 reads CASTTGFGGANVLTF. The CDR3 DNA follows: TGTGCCAGCACGACAGGGTTCGGTGGGGCCAACGTCCTGACTTTC. V is TRBV2 and J is TRBJ2-6; 7 bases match TRBD1. Germline V gene lookup returns CDR1 SNHLY and CDR2 FYNNEI. The J segment lost 3 bases and the V segment lost 7 bases, leaving 6 bases of the junction unmatched. The CDR3 totals 15 residues.

This clone was picked up a small number of times. V and J are TRBV2 and TRBJ1-5; 9 bases match TRBD1. The CDR3 has 16 amino acids. V dropped 6 bases and J dropped 3; count of bases not matched to a gene: 9. CDR1 and CDR2 from the germline V gene are SNHLY and FYNNEI. This CDR3 reads CASSWGQGDFNQPQHF. The CDR3, as DNA: TGTGCCAGCAGCTGGGGACAGGGAGACTTCAATCAGCCCCAGCATTTT.

The chain recombines TRBV11-2 with TRBJ2-7, with D perhaps matching TRBD2 (5 bases). V lost 1 base to trimming and J lost 3 bases, with 19 bases between them. This CDR3 has 17 residues. The germline CDR1 and CDR2 sequences are SGHAT and FQNNGV. The CDR3 coding sequence is TGTGCCAGCAGCTTAGTAAATCCCGGGGAACGGGGCTACGAGCAGTACGTC. As protein: CASSLVNPGERGYEQYV.

This chain uses TRBV5-8 with TRBJ2-1; a weak D match, TRBD2 (7 bases). V was pared by 5 bases and J by 4 bases, with 28 bases between. Germline CDR1 and CDR2: SGHTS and YDEGEE. The CDR3 covers 19 residues. In nucleotides, the CDR3 is TGTGCCAGCAGACGCATGCCGGGGGGCTGGGATGACAAGTACAATGAGCAGTTCTTC. Protein product: CASRRMPGGWDDKYNEQFF.

The gene calls are TRBV19 and TRBJ2-7, with 10 bases identical to TRBD1. Trimming removed 4 bases from V and 6 bases from J; junction bases left unmatched: 9. The germline V gene encodes CDR1 LNHDA and CDR2 SQIVND (reference sequence). The CDR3 contains 15 residues. The CDR3 sequence: CASSTGQGVALEQYF. The CDR3 bases are TGTGCCAGTAGTACCGGACAGGGGGTAGCTCTCGAGCAGTACTTC.

The chain is built from TRBV10-1 and TRBJ2-7; perhaps TRBD2 as D (5 bases). Germline CDR1 reads WNHNN; CDR2 reads SYGVQD (reference sequence). V was cut by 6 bases and J by 4 bases, with 7 bases left in between. The CDR3 loop spans 11 amino acids. The CDR3 spells CASSGVYEQYV. The DNA for the CDR3 is TGCGCCAGCAGCGGGGTTTACGAGCAGTACGTC.

A single count supports this clone. The J gene is TRBJ1-4, the V gene TRBV5-8; 8 bases fit TRBD1. CDR1 SGHTS and CDR2 YDEGEE come from the germline V gene. The trim removed 4 bases at V and 3 bases at J, leaving 8 bases unmatched. The CDR3 runs 16 residues. The CDR3 sequence: CASSVGTGLPNEKLFF. CDR3 sequence (DNA): TGTGCCAGCAGCGTGGGGACAGGCCTTCCTAATGAAAAACTGTTTTTT.

V is TRBV19 and J is TRBJ1-2; 7 bases line up with TRBD1. This CDR3 contains 17 residues. Germline V gene data show CDR1 as LNHDA and CDR2 as SQIVND (reference sequence). Trimming cost V 5 bases and J 2 bases; bases outside gene matches: 14. CDR3: CASSPWTGSYPNYGYTF. The CDR3, as DNA: TGTGCCAGTAGTCCCTGGACAGGATCCTACCCAAACTATGGCTACACCTTC.

The chain recombines TRBV20-1 with TRBJ1-3; 11 nucleotides align to TRBD1. This CDR3 has 17 residues. Germline V gives CDR1 DFQATT, CDR2 SNEGSKA (reference sequence). Trimming at V came to 3 bases and at J to 2 bases, leaving 9 bases not matched to a gene. The CDR3 DNA is TGCAGTGCTAGTCTTCCCCCGGGACAGGGGGCTGGAAACACCATATATTTT. It translates to CSASLPPGQGAGNTIYF.

This chain joins TRBV2 and TRBJ2-3; D gene unclear. The CDR3 spans 12 residues. The V end lost 1 base, the J end lost 7 bases, and 6 bases lay between the germline ends. Germline loops: CDR1 SNHLY, CDR2 FYNNEI. The CDR3 reads CASSEGRYTQYF. The CDR3, as DNA: TGTGCCAGCAGTGAAGGGCGGTATACGCAGTATTTT.

This clone has just one count. The gene calls are TRBV7-2 and TRBJ2-3; 9 bases map to TRBD2. This CDR3 has 14 residues. Per the germline V gene, CDR1 is SGHTA and CDR2 is FQGNSA. Trimming took 5 bases from V and 4 from J; bases not matched to a gene: 4. The CDR3 sequence: CASSLSGGSDTQYF. For the CDR3, the DNA is TGTGCCAGCAGCCTAAGCGGGGGGTCAGATACGCAGTATTTT.

The genes are TRBV5-1 and TRBJ1-1; TRBD1 agrees at 7 bases. In germline, CDR1 is SGHRS, CDR2 YFSETQ. CDR3 length: 14 amino acids. V lost 2 bases to trimming and J lost 4 bases; unmatched junction nucleotides: 5. The CDR3 nucleotides are TGCGCCAGCAGCTTCACAGGGGACGGCACTGAAGCTTTCTTT. This encodes CASSFTGDGTEAFF.

Only one count was recorded for this clone. The rearrangement joins TRBV28 to TRBJ2-3; 7 nucleotides match TRBD1. This CDR3 region has 13 residues. V trimming: 9 bases; J trimming: 2 bases; junction bases outside the gene matches: 5. Germline CDR1 is MDHEN and CDR2 is SYDVKM. In DNA, the CDR3 is TGTGCCAGTCGGGACAGCCTCACAGATACGCAGTATTTT. Its translation is CASRDSLTDTQYF. Full variable domain (missing parts from reference TRBV28 and TRBJ2-3): DVKVTQSSRYLVKRTGEKVFLECVQDMDHENMFWYRQDPGLGLRLIYFSYDVKMKEKGDIPEGYSVSREKKERFSLILESASTNQTSMYLCASRDSLTDTQYFGPGTRLTVL.